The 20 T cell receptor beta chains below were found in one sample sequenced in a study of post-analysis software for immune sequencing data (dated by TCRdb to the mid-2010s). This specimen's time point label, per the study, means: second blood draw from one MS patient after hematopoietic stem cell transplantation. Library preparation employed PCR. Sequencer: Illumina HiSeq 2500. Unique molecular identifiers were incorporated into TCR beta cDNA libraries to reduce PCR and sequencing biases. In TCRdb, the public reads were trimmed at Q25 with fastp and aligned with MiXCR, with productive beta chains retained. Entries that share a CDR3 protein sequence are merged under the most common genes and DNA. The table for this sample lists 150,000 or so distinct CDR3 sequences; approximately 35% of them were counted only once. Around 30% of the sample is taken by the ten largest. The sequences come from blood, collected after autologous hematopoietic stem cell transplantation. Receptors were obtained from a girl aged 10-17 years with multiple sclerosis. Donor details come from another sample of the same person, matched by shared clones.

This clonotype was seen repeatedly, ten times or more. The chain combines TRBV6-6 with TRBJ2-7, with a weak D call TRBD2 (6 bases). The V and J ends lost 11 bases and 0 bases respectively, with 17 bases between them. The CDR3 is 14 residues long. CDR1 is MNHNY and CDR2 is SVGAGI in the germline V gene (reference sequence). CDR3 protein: CACSRGLSSYEQYF. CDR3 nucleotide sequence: TGTGCCTGCTCCCGGGGACTTAGCTCCTACGAGCAGTACTTC.

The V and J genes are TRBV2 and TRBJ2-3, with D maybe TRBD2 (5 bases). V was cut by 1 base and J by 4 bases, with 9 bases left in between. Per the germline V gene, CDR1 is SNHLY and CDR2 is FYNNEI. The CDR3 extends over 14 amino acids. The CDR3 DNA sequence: TGTGCCAGCAGTGAAGTCCTCGGGGCAGATACGCAGTATTTT. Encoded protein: CASSEVLGADTQYF.

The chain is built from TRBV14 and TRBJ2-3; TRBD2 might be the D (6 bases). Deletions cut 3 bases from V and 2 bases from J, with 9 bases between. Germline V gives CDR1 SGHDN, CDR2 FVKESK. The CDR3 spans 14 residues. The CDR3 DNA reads TGTGCCAGCAGCCATTGGACTAACACAGATACGCAGTATTTT. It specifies CASSHWTNTDTQYF.

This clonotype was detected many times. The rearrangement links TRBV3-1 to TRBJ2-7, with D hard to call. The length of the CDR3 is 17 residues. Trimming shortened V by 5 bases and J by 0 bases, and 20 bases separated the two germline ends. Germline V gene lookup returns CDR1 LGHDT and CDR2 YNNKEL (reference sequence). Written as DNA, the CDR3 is TGTGCCAGCAGCTCAAGAGGCGGCCCGAAATCCTCCTACGAGCAGTACTTC. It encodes CASSSRGGPKSSYEQYF.

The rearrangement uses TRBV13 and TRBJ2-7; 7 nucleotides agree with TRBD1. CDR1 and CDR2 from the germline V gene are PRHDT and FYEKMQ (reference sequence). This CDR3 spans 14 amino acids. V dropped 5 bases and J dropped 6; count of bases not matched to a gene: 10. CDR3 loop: CASSPIWTGSEQYF. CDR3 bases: TGTGCCAGCAGCCCCATCTGGACAGGAAGCGAGCAGTACTTC.

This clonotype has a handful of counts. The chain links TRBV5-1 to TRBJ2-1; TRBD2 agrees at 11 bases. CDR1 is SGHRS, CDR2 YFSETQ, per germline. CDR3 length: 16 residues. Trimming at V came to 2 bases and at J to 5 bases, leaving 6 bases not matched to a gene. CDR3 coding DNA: TGCGCCAGCAGCTTTGTCGGGACTAGCGGCAACAATGAGCAGTTCTTC. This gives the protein CASSFVGTSGNNEQFF. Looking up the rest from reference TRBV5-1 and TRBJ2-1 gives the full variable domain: KAGVTQTPRYLIKTRGQQVTLSCSPISGHRSVSWYQQTPGQGLQFLFEYFSETQRNKGNFPGRFSGRQFSNSRSEMNVSTLELGDSALYLCASSFVGTSGNNEQFFGPGTRLTVL.

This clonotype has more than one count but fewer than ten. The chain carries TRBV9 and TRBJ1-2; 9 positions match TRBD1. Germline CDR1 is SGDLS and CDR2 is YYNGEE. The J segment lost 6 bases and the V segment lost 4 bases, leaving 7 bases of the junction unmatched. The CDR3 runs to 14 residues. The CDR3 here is CASSSGDRVDGYTF. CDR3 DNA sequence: TGTGCCAGCAGCTCAGGGGACAGGGTCGATGGCTACACCTTC.

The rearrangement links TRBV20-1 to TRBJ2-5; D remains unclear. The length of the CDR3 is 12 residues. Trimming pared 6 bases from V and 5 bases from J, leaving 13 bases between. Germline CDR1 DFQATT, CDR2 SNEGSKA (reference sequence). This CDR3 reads CSAYLSRETQYF. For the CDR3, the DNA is TGCAGTGCATACCTGAGCCGGGAGACCCAGTACTTC.

DNA of the CDR3: TGTGCCAGCAGCCCCAGGAGTTTCGGCTACACCTTC. This translates into CASSPRSFGYTF. The rearrangement links TRBV7-2 to TRBJ1-2; D unclear. The germline V gene encodes CDR1 SGHTA and CDR2 FQGNSA. CDR3 length: 12 amino acids. V gave up 5 bases and J gave up 8 bases, with 12 bases separating them.

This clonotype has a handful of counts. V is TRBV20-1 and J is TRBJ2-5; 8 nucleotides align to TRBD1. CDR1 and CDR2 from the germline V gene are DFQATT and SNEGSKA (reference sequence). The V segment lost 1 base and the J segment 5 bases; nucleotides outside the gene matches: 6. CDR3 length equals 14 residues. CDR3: CSARGAGGMETQYF. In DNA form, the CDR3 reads TGCAGTGCTAGAGGGGCAGGGGGCATGGAGACCCAGTACTTC.

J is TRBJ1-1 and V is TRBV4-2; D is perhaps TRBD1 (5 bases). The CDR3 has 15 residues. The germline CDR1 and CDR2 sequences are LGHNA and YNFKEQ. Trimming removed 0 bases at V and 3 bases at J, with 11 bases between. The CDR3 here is CASSQDIGGDTEAFF. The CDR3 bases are TGTGCCAGCAGCCAAGATATCGGGGGGGACACTGAAGCTTTCTTT.

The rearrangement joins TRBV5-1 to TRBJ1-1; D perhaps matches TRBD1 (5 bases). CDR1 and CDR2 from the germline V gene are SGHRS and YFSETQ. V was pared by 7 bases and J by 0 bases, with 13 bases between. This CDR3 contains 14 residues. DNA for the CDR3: TGCGCCAGCGGCACAGGACGGATGAACACTGAAGCTTTCTTT. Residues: CASGTGRMNTEAFF.

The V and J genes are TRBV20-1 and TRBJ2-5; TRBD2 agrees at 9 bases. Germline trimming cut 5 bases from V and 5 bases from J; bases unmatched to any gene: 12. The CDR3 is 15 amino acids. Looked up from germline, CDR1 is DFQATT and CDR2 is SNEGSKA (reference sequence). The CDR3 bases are TGCAGTGCTGGTCTTTTAGCGGGAGCGGGTGAGACCCAGTACTTC. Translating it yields CSAGLLAGAGETQYF.

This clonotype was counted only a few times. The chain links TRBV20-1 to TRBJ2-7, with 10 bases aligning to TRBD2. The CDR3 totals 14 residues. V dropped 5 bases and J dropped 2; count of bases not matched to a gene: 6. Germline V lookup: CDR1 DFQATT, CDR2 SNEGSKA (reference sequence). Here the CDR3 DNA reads TGCAGTGCTCCCCTAGCGGGAGCACCCTACGAGCAGTACTTC. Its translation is CSAPLAGAPYEQYF.

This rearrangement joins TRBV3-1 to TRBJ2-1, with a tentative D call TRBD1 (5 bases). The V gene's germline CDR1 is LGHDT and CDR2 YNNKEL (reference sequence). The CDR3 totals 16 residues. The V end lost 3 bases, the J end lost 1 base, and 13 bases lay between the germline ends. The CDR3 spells CASSQSWGFSYNEQFF. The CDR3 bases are TGTGCCAGCAGCCAGAGTTGGGGCTTTTCCTACAATGAGCAGTTCTTC.

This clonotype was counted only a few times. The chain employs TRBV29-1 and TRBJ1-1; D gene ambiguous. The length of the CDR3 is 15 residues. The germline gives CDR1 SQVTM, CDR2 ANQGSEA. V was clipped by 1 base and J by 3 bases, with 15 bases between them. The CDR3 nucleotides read TGCAGCGTTGAAGGCTTGAGGGTTTCGGACACTGAAGCTTTCTTT. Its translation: CSVEGLRVSDTEAFF.

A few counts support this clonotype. CDR3 protein: CASSPMVTSYNEQFF. The CDR3 DNA reads as TGTGCCAGCAGCCCAATGGTGACTTCCTACAATGAGCAGTTCTTC. J is TRBJ2-1 and V is TRBV9; D not resolved. The CDR3 sequence is 15 residues long. Germline loops: CDR1 SGDLS, CDR2 YYNGEE. Trimming removed 4 bases at V and 1 base at J, with 12 bases between.

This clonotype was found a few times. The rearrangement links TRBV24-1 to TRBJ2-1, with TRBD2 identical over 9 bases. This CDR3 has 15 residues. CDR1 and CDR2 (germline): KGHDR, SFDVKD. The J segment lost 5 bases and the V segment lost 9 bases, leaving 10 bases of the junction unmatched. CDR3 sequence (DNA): TGTGCCACCCCTGTTGCGGGAGGGCGGAACAATGAGCAGTTCTTC. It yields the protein CATPVAGGRNNEQFF.

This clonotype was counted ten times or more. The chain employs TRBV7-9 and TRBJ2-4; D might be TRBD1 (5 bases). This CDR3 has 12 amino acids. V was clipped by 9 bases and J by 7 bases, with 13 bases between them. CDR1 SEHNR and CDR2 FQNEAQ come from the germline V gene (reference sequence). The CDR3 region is CASQGVENIQYF. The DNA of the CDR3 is TGTGCCAGTCAGGGTGTGGAGAACATTCAGTACTTC.

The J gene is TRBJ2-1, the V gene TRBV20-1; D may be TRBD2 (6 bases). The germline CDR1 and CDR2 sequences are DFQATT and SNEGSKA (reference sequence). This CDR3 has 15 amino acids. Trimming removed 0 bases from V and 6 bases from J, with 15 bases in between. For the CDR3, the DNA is TGCAGTGCTAGAGATGAAGGACTAAGGATCAATGAGCAGTTCTTC. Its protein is CSARDEGLRINEQFF.